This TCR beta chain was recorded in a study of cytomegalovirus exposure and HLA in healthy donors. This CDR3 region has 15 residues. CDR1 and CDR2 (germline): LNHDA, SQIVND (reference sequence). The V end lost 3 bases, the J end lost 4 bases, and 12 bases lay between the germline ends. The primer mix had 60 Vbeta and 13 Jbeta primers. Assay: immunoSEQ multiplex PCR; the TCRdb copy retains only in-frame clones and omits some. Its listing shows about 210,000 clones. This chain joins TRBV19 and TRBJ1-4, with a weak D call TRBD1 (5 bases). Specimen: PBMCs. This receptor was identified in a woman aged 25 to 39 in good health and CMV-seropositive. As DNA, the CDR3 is TGTGCCAGTAGTATTGGGGGGGAAGTTAATGAAAAACTGTTTTTT. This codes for CASSIGGEVNEKLFF.